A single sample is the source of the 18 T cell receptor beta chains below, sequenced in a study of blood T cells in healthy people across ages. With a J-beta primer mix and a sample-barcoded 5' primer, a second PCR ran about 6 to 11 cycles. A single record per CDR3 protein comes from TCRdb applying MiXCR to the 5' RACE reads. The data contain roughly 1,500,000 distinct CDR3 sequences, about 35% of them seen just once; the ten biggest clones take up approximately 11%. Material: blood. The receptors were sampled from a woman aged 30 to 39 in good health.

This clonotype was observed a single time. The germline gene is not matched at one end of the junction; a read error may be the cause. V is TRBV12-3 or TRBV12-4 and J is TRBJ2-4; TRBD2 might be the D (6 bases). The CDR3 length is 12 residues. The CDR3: CANSAEGNIQYF. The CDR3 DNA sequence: TGTGCCAACAGTGCGGAGGGGAACATTCAGTACTTC.

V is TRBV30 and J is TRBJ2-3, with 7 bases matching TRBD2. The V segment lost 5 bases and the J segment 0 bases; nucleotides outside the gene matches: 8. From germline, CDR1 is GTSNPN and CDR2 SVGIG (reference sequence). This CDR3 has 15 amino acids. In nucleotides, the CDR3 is TGTGCCTGGCACCGGGGGAGGGATAGCACAGATACGCAGTATTTT. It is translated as CAWHRGRDSTDTQYF.

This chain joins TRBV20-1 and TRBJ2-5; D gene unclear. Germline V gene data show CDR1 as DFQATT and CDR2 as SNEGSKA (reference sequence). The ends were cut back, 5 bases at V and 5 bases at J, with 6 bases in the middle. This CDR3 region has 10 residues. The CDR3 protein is CSAVKETQYF. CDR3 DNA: TGCAGTGCTGTAAAGGAGACCCAGTACTTC.

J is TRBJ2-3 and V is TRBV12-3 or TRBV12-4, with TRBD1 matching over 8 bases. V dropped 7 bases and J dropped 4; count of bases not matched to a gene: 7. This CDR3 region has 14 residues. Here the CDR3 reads CASTNDRGADTQYF. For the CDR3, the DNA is TGTGCCAGCACCAACGACAGGGGCGCAGATACGCAGTATTTT.

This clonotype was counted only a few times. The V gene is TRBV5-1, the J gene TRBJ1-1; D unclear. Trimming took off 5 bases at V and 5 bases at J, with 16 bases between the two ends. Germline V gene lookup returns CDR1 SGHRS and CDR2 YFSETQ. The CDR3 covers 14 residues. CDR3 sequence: CASRRFIMGTEAFF. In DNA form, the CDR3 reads TGCGCCAGCAGGAGATTTATAATGGGGACTGAAGCTTTCTTT.

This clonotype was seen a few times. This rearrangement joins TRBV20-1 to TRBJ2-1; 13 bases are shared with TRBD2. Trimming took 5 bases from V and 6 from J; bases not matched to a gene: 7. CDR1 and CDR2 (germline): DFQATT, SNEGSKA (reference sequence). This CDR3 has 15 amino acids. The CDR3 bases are TGCAGTGCTTGGACTAGCGGGAGCCGGGGCAATGAGCAGTTCTTC. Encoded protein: CSAWTSGSRGNEQFF.

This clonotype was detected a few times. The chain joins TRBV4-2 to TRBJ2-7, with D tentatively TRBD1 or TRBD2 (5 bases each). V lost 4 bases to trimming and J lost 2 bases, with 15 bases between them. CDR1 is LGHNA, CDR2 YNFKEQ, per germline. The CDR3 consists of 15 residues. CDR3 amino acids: CASSRRRDVAYEQYF. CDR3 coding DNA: TGTGCCAGCAGCCGCCGACGGGACGTCGCCTACGAGCAGTACTTC.

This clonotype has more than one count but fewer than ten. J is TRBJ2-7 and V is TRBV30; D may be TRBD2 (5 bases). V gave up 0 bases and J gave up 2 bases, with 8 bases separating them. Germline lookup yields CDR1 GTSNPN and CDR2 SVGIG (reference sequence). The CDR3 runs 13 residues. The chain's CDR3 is CAWSVSGTYEQYF. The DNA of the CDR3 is TGTGCCTGGAGTGTTTCGGGGACCTACGAGCAGTACTTC.

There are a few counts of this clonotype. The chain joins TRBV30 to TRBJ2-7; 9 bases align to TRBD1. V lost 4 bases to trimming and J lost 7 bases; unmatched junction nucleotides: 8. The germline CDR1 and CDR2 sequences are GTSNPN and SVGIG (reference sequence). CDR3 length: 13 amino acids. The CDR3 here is CAWTGQGAGEQYF. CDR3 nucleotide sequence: TGTGCCTGGACGGGACAGGGAGCGGGGGAGCAGTACTTC.

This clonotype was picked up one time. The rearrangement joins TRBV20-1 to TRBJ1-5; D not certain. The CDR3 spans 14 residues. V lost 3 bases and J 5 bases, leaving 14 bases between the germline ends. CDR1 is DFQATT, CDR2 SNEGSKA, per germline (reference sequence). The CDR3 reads CSARGPGGHQPQHF. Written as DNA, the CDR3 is TGCAGTGCTAGGGGTCCGGGTGGGCATCAGCCCCAGCATTTT.

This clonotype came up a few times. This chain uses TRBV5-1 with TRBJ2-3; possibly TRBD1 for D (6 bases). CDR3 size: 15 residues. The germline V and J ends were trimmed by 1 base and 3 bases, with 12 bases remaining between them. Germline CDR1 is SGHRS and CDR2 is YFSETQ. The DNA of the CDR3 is TGCGCCAGCAGCTTGCAGGGGAAGGATACAGATACGCAGTATTTT. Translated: CASSLQGKDTDTQYF.

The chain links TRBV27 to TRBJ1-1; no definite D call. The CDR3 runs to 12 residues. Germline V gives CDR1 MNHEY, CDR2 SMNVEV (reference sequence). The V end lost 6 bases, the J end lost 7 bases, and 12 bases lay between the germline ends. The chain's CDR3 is CASRASVFEAFF. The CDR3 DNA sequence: TGTGCCAGCAGGGCCTCGGTATTTGAAGCTTTCTTT.

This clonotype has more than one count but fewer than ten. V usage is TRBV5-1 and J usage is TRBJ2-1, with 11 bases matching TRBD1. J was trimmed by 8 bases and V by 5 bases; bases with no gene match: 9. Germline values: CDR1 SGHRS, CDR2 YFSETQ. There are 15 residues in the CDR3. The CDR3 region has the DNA TGCGCCAGCAGACCCGGACAGGGGGCCCTCTATGAGCAGTTCTTC. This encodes CASRPGQGALYEQFF.

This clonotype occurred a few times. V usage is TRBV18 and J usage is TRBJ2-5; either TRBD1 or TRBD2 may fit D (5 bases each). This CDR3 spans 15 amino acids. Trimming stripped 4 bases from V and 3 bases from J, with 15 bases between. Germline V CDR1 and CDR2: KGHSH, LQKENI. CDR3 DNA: TGTGCCAGCTCACGAGCCGGGACGACGGAAGAGACCCAGTACTTC. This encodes CASSRAGTTEETQYF.

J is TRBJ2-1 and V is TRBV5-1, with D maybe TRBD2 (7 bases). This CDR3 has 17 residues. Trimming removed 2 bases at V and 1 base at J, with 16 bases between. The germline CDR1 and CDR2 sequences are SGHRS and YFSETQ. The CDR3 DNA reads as TGCGCCAGCAGCTTCGACGGGGGGCCTAGGTCCTACAATGAGCAGTTCTTC. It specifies CASSFDGGPRSYNEQFF.

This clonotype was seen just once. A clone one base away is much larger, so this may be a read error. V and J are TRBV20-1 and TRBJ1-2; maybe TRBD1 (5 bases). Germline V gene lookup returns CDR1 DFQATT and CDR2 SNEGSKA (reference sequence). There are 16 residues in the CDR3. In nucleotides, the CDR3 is TGCAGTGCTAGAGGGGCTCGACAGCATCCCAACTGTGGCTACACCTTC. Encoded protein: CSARGARQHPNCGYTF.

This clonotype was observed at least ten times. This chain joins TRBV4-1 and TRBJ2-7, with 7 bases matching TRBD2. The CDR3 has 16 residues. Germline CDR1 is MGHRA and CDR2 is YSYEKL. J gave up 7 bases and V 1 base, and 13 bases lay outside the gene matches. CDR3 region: CASSQVREAPLGEQYF. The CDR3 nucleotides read TGCGCCAGCAGCCAAGTACGGGAGGCCCCGCTGGGGGAGCAGTACTTC.

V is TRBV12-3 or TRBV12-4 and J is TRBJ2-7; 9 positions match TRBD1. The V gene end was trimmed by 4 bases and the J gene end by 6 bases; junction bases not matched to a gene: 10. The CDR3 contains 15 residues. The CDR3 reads CASSYTGGAGSEQYF. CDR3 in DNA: TGTGCCAGCAGTTACACAGGGGGCGCGGGAAGCGAGCAGTACTTC.